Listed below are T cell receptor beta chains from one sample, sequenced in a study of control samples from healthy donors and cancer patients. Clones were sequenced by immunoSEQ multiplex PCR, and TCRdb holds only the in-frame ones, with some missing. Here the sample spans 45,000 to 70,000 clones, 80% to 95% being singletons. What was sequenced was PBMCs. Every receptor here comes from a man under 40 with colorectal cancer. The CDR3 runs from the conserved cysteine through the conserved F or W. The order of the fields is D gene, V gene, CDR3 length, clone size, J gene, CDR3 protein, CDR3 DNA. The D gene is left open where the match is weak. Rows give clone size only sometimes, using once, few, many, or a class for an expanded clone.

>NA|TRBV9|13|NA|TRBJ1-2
CASSVRQGYGYTF
TGTGCCAGCAGCGTAAGGCAGGGATATGGCTACACCTTC
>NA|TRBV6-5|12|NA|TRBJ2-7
CASRGNRYEQYF
TGTGCCAGCAGGGGTAATAGATACGAGCAGTACTTC
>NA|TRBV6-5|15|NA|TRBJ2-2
CASSYSPANTGELFF
TGTGCCAGCAGTTACTCGCCGGCGAACACCGGGGAGCTGTTTTTT
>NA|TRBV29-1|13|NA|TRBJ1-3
CSVRLGSGNTIYF
TGCAGCGTTCGACTGGGATCTGGAAACACCATATATTTT
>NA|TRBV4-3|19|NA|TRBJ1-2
CASSQDAGGGVKSNYGYTF
TGCGCCAGCAGCCAAGATGCGGGCGGGGGGGTAAAATCTAACTATGGCTACACCTTC
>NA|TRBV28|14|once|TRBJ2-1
CASGLGSSYNEQFF
TGTGCCAGCGGGCTCGGGAGCTCCTACAATGAGCAGTTCTTC
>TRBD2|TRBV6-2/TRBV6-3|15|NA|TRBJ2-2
CASSPTSGGAGELFF
TGTGCCAGCAGTCCGACTAGCGGGGGGGCCGGGGAGCTGTTTTTT
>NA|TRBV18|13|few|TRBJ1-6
CASSPRFNSPLHF
TGTGCCAGCTCACCTCGCTTCAATTCACCCCTCCACTTT
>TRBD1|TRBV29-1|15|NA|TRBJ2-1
CSVDLDRAFNNEQFF
TGCAGCGTTGATCTTGACAGGGCATTTAACAATGAGCAGTTCTTC
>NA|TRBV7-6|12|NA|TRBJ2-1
CASRGLSNEQFF
TGTGCCAGCAGAGGACTCTCGAATGAGCAGTTCTTC
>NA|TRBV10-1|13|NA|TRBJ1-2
CASSEDLRYGYTF
TGCGCCAGCAGTGAGGACCTTCGCTATGGCTACACCTTC
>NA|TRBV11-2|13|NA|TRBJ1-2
CASSSRANYGYTF
TGTGCCAGCAGCTCCAGGGCAAACTATGGCTACACCTTC
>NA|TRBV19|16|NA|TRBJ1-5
CASTKTRRGNGQPQHF
TGTGCCAGCACTAAAACCCGCCGGGGTAATGGGCAGCCCCAGCATTTT
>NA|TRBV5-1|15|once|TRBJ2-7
CASSRQGARMGEQYF
TGCGCCAGCAGCCGCCAAGGCGCCAGGATGGGTGAGCAGTACTTC
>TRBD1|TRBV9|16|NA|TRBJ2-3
CASSAEGAVSTDTQYF
TGTGCCAGCAGCGCCGAGGGGGCGGTTTCCACAGATACGCAGTATTTT
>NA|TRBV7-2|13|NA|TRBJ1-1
CASNNKAGTEAFF
TGTGCCAGCAACAATAAAGCGGGCACTGAAGCTTTCTTT
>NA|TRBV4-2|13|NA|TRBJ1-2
CASSQDSDYGYTF
TGTGCCAGCAGCCAAGACAGCGACTATGGCTACACCTTC
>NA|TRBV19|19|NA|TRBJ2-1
CASSLRTDQARWLNNEQFF
TGTGCCAGTAGTCTCCGGACTGACCAGGCCCGATGGCTAAATAATGAGCAGTTCTTC
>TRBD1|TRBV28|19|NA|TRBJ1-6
CASSSLEGTGGIYNSPLHF
TGTGCCAGCAGTTCGCTGGAGGGAACAGGGGGAATTTATAATTCACCCCTCCACTTT
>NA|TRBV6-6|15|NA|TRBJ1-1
CASSPTPQKNTEAFF
TGTGCCAGCAGTCCGACGCCTCAGAAGAACACTGAAGCTTTCTTT
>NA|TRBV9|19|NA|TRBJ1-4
CASSVGVFRGESTNEKLFF
TGTGCCAGCAGCGTAGGGGTTTTTAGAGGTGAATCAACTAATGAAAAACTGTTTTTT
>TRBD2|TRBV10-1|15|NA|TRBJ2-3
CASSYGTSGTDTQYF
TGCGCCAGCAGTTACGGGACTAGCGGCACAGATACGCAGTATTTT
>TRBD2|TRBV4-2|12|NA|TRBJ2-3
CAVSGGTDTQYF
TGTGCCGTTAGCGGGGGCACAGATACGCAGTATTTT
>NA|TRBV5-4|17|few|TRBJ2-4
CASSLGISGIAKNIQYF
TGTGCCAGCAGCTTAGGAATTTCGGGGATTGCCAAAAACATTCAGTACTTC
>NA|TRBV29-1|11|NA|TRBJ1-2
CSVEGLRGYTF
TGCAGCGTTGAAGGTTTGCGGGGCTACACCTTC
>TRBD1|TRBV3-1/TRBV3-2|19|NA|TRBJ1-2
CASSLSNDRGRFLDYGYTF
TGTGCCAGCAGCCTTTCTAACGACAGGGGGCGTTTTTTGGACTATGGCTACACCTTC
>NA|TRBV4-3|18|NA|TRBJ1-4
CASRKSAGGAATNEKLFF
TGCGCCAGCAGGAAGTCCGCGGGGGGGGCTGCAACTAATGAAAAACTGTTTTTT
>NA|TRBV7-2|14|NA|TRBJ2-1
CASSLGSWDNEQFF
TGTGCCAGCAGCTTGGGGAGTTGGGACAATGAGCAGTTCTTC
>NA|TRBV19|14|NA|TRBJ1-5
CASSIGQLEEPQHF
TGTGCCAGTAGTATTGGACAGCTAGAGGAGCCCCAGCATTTT
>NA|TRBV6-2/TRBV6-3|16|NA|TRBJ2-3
CASSRGLSPYTDTQYF
TGTGCCAGCAGTCGCGGATTGAGCCCCTATACAGATACGCAGTATTTT
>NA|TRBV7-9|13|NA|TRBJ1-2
CASSTGTTYGYTF
TGTGCCAGCAGCACCGGGACAACCTATGGCTACACCTTC
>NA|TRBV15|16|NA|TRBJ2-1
CATSRDVGGRINEQFF
TGTGCCACCAGCAGAGATGTCGGGGGGCGGATTAATGAGCAGTTCTTC
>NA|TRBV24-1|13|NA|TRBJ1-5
CATSAGSNQPQHF
TGTGCCACCAGTGCGGGGTCTAATCAGCCCCAGCATTTT
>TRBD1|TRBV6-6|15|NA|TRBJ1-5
CASSSRTGPNQPQHF
TGTGCCAGCAGTTCCCGGACAGGGCCCAATCAGCCCCAGCATTTT
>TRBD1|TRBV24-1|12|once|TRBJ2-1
CATRGQDNEQFF
TGTGCCACGAGAGGACAGGACAATGAGCAGTTCTTC
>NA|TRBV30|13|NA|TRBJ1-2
CAWRGRGLDGYTF
TGTGCCTGGAGGGGCAGGGGTTTGGATGGCTACACCTTC
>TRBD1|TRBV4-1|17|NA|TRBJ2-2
CASSQDPGTGVTGELFF
TGCGCCAGCAGCCAAGATCCGGGGACAGGGGTAACCGGGGAGCTGTTTTTT
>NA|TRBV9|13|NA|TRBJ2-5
CASSLGALETQYF
TGTGCCAGCAGCCTGGGGGCCTTAGAGACCCAGTACTTC
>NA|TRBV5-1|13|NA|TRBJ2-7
CASSLGAAREQYF
TGCGCCAGCAGCTTGGGTGCGGCCCGGGAGCAGTACTTC
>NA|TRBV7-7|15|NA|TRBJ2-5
CASSQGPTRGETQYF
TGTGCCAGCAGCCAGGGACCTACTAGAGGAGAGACCCAGTACTTC
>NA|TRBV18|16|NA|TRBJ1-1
CASSPRVSSMNTEAFF
TGTGCCAGCTCACCACGGGTCAGCTCCATGAACACTGAAGCTTTCTTT
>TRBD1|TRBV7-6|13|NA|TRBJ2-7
CASSLRTGREQYF
TGTGCCAGCAGCCTACGGACAGGGCGCGAGCAGTACTTC